A single sample is the source of the 19 T cell receptor beta chains below, sequenced in a study of post-analysis software for immune sequencing data. General study results and limits: With TRBV5-6, TRBV5-1 and TRBV20-1 included, about five TRBV segments were more frequent in patients than in controls.

These receptors have no known antigen. Unique molecular identifiers featured in each of the TCR beta cDNA libraries. TCRdb redid the calling of the PCR reads with MiXCR, one entry per CDR3 protein. The sample includes hundreds of thousands of distinct CDR3 sequences, roughly 58% seen only once; the top ten take roughly 4.4%. Sequencing was carried out using blood. Receptors originate from a girl under 18 with multiple sclerosis.

The V and J genes are TRBV7-8 and TRBJ2-7, with 7 positions matching TRBD1. J was trimmed by 2 bases and V by 1 base; bases with no gene match: 14. The germline gives CDR1 SGHVS, CDR2 FQNEAQ. The CDR3 has 18 amino acids. DNA of the CDR3: TGTGCCAGCAGCTTAGGACCGGGACAGAAGATTAAGACCTACGAGCAGTACTTC. This codes for CASSLGPGQKIKTYEQYF.

The chain is built from TRBV20-1 and TRBJ2-1; 9 nucleotides match TRBD2. This CDR3 has 14 amino acids. With V trimmed by 1 base and J by 8 bases, 6 bases remained unmatched. Germline V lookup: CDR1 DFQATT, CDR2 SNEGSKA (reference sequence). The CDR3 reads CSARAEREVYEQFF. CDR3 nucleotide sequence: TGCAGTGCTAGAGCTGAGCGGGAGGTTTATGAGCAGTTCTTC.

The count of this clonotype is one. This rearrangement joins TRBV2 to TRBJ2-1, with D possibly being TRBD2 (6 bases). The V and J ends lost 10 bases and 8 bases respectively, with 15 bases between them. The CDR3 consists of 12 residues. Germline assignment: CDR1 SNHLY and CDR2 FYNNEI. This chain's CDR3 is CATRLVPDEQFF. DNA for the CDR3: TGTGCCACCAGACTAGTACCTGATGAGCAGTTCTTC.

The chain employs TRBV5-1 and TRBJ2-5, with 12 bases lining up with TRBD1. V lost 4 bases and J lost 9; bases outside the gene matches: 7. Germline V lookup: CDR1 SGHRS, CDR2 YFSETQ. The CDR3 has 14 amino acids. Written as DNA, the CDR3 is TGCGCCAGCAGCAACACGGGACAGGGGGCGTCCCAGTACTTC. It is translated as CASSNTGQGASQYF.

The V and J genes are TRBV10-3 and TRBJ2-7, with 9 bases matching TRBD1. J gave up 2 bases and V 8 bases, and 4 bases lay outside the gene matches. Germline V CDR1 and CDR2: ENHRY, SYGVKD. The CDR3 spans 13 residues. CDR3 DNA: TGTGCCATCCGGACAGGGGCCACCTACGAGCAGTACTTC. This gives the protein CAIRTGATYEQYF.

This clonotype was counted a few times. DNA of the CDR3: TGCAGTGCCGCCGGGACTAGGGTTGGGGAGCAGTACTTC. Protein product: CSAAGTRVGEQYF. The J gene is TRBJ2-7, the V gene TRBV20-1, with TRBD2 matching 8 bases. V gave up 6 bases and J gave up 7 bases; unmatched junction bases: 11. The CDR3 covers 13 residues. Germline-derived CDR1 and CDR2 are DFQATT and SNEGSKA (reference sequence).

The chain is built from TRBV12-3 or TRBV12-4 and TRBJ1-2, with TRBD1 identical over 11 bases. Trimming removed 5 bases from V and 2 bases from J; junction bases left unmatched: 16. The CDR3 sequence is 19 residues long. This CDR3 is CASSDRSGTGGSWNYGYTF. The CDR3 nucleotides read TGTGCCAGCAGTGACCGCTCCGGGACAGGGGGTAGTTGGAACTATGGCTACACCTTC.

J is TRBJ2-7 and V is TRBV7-2; D is perhaps TRBD2 (7 bases). With the DNA end fitting TRBJ2-5 better, the J assignment may be wrong. CDR3 size: 15 residues. Per the germline V gene, CDR1 is SGHTA and CDR2 is FQGNSA. As DNA, the CDR3 is TGTGCCAGCAGCTCCCTCGGGGGGCATGGAGAGACCCAGTACTTC. Translated, it gives CASSSLGGHGETQYF.

The genes are TRBV24-1 and TRBJ2-5; D is unclear. The assigned J gene may be wrong: the sequence end matches TRBJ2-1 better. Germline assignment: CDR1 KGHDR and CDR2 SFDVKD. The CDR3 has 11 amino acids. In DNA form, the CDR3 reads TGTGCCACCAGTGATTCCGGCTACCAGTTCTTC. This sequence encodes CATSDSGYQFF.

The chain employs TRBV29-1 and TRBJ1-2, with 10 nucleotides matching TRBD1. The CDR3 is made up of 14 amino acids. J lost 6 bases, V lost 3 bases, and 7 bases had no gene match. Germline V gene lookup returns CDR1 SQVTM and CDR2 ANQGSEA. The CDR3: CSVDPDRGRDGYTF. Here the CDR3 DNA reads TGCAGCGTTGATCCTGACAGGGGGCGCGATGGCTACACCTTC. The full variable domain, with the rest looked up from reference TRBV29-1 and TRBJ1-2, is SAVISQKPSRDICQRGTSLTIQCQVDSQVTMMFWYRQQPGQSLTLIATANQGSEATYESGFVIDKFPISRPNLTFSTLTVSNMSPEDSSIYLCSVDPDRGRDGYTFGSGTRLTVV.

This clonotype was seen more than once but under ten times. The chain recombines TRBV20-1 with TRBJ2-5; 11 nucleotides match TRBD2. CDR3 size: 13 residues. The V gene end was trimmed by 6 bases and the J gene end by 3 bases; junction bases not matched to a gene: 3. Germline V gives CDR1 DFQATT, CDR2 SNEGSKA (reference sequence). CDR3 coding DNA: TGCAGTGCGAGACTAGCGGGGAAAGAGACCCAGTACTTC. Residues: CSARLAGKETQYF.

This rearrangement joins TRBV21-1 to TRBJ1-2; the D call of TRBD1 is as the table states it, not checked on the DNA. TRBV21-1 is designated a pseudogene. This CDR3 spans 14 amino acids. The CDR3 nucleotides read TGTGCCAGCAGCCCCTACCCGGGCAGCTATGGCTACACCTTC. Translated: CASSPYPGSYGYTF.

Concerning this clonotype itself: One end of the junction varies from germline; a read error may be responsible. V usage is TRBV20-1 and J usage is TRBJ2-4; TRBD2 aligns across 8 bases. The end of the DNA aligns better with TRBJ2-7, so the J call may be wrong. CDR1 is DFQATT, CDR2 SNEGSKA, per germline (reference sequence). The CDR3 sequence is 16 residues long. The CDR3 here is CSAGDTSGLDNYEQYF. CDR3 coding DNA: TGCAGTGCTGGAGATACTTCGGGACTAGACAACTACGAGCAGTACTTC.

V is TRBV20-1 and J is TRBJ2-7; TRBD1 agrees at 9 bases. The V segment lost 2 bases and the J segment 4 bases; nucleotides outside the gene matches: 6. Looked up from germline, CDR1 is DFQATT and CDR2 is SNEGSKA (reference sequence). This CDR3 comprises 14 residues. CDR3 sequence reads: CSARSGDRVYEQYF. The CDR3 region has the DNA TGCAGTGCTAGATCGGGGGACAGGGTATACGAGCAGTACTTC.

This chain uses TRBV5-1 with TRBJ2-7, with a weak D call TRBD1 (6 bases). The J call may be in error: the DNA end matches TRBJ2-1 better. Germline V lookup: CDR1 SGHRS, CDR2 YFSETQ. This CDR3 comprises 14 residues. The CDR3 coding sequence is TGCGCCAGTCGACCACGGACAGAGCCCCCATGGCAGTTCTTC. Residues: CASRPRTEPPWQFF.

In its sample, this clonotype was seen a few times. The chain recombines TRBV29-1 with TRBJ1-2; D perhaps matches TRBD1 (5 bases). Trimming removed 7 bases from V and 5 bases from J, with 20 bases in between. From germline, CDR1 is SQVTM and CDR2 ANQGSEA. This CDR3 is built from 14 residues. CDR3 sequence (DNA): TGCAGCGCAATCGGGAGGGGCTTAGGGTATGGCTACACCTTC. This sequence encodes CSAIGRGLGYGYTF.

The chain joins TRBV29-1 to TRBJ2-7; 9 bases agree with TRBD2. The CDR3 is 17 residues long. Losses at the gene ends were 4 bases for V and 3 bases for J; bases not matched to a gene: 16. Germline V gives CDR1 SQVTM, CDR2 ANQGSEA. In DNA form, the CDR3 reads TGCAGCGTTGTTCTTCCGATAGCGGGAGTCCTTAACTACGAGCAGTACTTC. This encodes CSVVLPIAGVLNYEQYF.

This sequence joins TRBV6-6 and TRBJ2-5; D tentatively reads TRBD1 or TRBD2 (6 bases each). The length of the CDR3 is 14 residues. Germline V gives CDR1 MNHNY, CDR2 SVGAGI (reference sequence). V lost 6 bases and J 5 bases, leaving 16 bases between the germline ends. The CDR3 DNA follows: TGTGCCAGCAGGGAGGAGGGGGGCGGTGAGACCCAGTACTTC. Amino acids: CASREEGGGETQYF.

The genes are TRBV10-3 and TRBJ2-1; D possibly corresponds to TRBD2 (6 bases). The germline V and J ends were trimmed by 5 bases and 2 bases, with 13 bases remaining between them. Per the germline V gene, CDR1 is ENHRY and CDR2 is SYGVKD. The CDR3 is made up of 15 amino acids. CDR3 DNA: TGTGCCATCAGTACCGGGACTGGGACCTACAATGAGCAGTTCTTC. Its translation is CAISTGTGTYNEQFF.